The 9 T cell receptor beta chains presented below share a single source sample, sequenced in a study of CD8+ T cells in alopecia areata. RNA, once extracted, was reverse transcribed into cDNA for use as the sequencing template. TCRdb's table, derived via immunoSEQ multiplex PCR, lists solely in-frame clones and lacks some. The sample has under 350,000 clones, none seen only once. A panel of CD4, CD8alpha, NKG2D, NKG2ACE and other markers served to sort pooled cutaneous lymph node cells. Sequencing used CD4+ T cells sorted from a lymph node. These receptors originate from a C3H/HeJ mouse with alopecia areata. Strain MHC haplotype: H2-k.

Comments on this clone: Any gene name here is a mouse gene name. The CDR3 end is not reached by the read, which stops 4 residues before it; the germline J gene fills it in. The identical CDR3 is also encoded by other nucleotide sequences in the sample. The chain recombines TRBV31 with TRBJ2-1; TRBD2 agrees at 8 bases. The CDR3 runs to 13 residues. Germline V lookup: CDR1 GKSSPN, CDR2 SITVG. V shed 5 bases, J shed 0 bases, and the junction held 0 bases outside the gene matches. The sequenced CDR3 bases are TGTGCCTGGGGACTGGGTAACTATGCT. It yields the protein CAWGLGNYA. The full-length CDR3 reads as CAWGLGNYAEQFF. The full variable domain, rest sourced from reference TRBV31 and TRBJ2-1, is AQTIHQWPVAEIKAVGSPLSLGCTIKGKSSPNLYWYWQATGGTLQQLFYSITVGQVESVVQLNLSASRPKDDQFILSTEKLLLSHSGFYLCAWGLGNYAEQFFGPGTRLTVL.

This clone was recorded a few times. Gene and germline names: mouse. The read terminates 4 residues before the CDR3 end, so the remaining end is supplied by the germline J gene. This sample also contains other DNA sequences that code for the same CDR3. The genes are TRBV1 and TRBJ1-1; 7 positions match TRBD1. Germline assignment: CDR1 NSQYPW and CDR2 LRSPGD (reference sequence). The CDR3 loop spans 15 amino acids. J gave up 1 base and V 0 bases, and 2 bases lay outside the gene matches. The CDR3 here is CTCSADRQGNTEVFF. The part of the CDR3 DNA that was read is TGCACCTGCAGTGCAGATCGACAGGGGAACACA.

This clone was seen at least ten times. Mouse gene names and germline throughout. Read sequence stops 4 residues before the CDR3 end, and the germline J gene provides the missing end. V is TRBV19 and J is TRBJ1-1; a weak D match, TRBD1 (5 bases). Between the trimmed V and J ends, which lost 5 bases and 4 bases, there was a span of 9 bases. Germline loops: CDR1 FNHDT, CDR2 SITEND (reference sequence). The CDR3 runs to 12 residues. The sequenced part of the CDR3 DNA is TGTGCCAGCAGACGACAGTCCACA. As protein: CASRRQST. The whole CDR3 sequence reads CASRRQSTEVFF. Looking up the rest from reference TRBV19 and TRBJ1-1 gives the full variable domain: GGIITQTPKFLIGQEGQKLTLKCQQNFNHDTMYWYRQDSGKGLRLIYYSITENDLQKGDLSEGYDASREKKSSFSLTVTSAQKNEMAVFLCASRRQSTEVFFGKGTRLTVV.

This clone was counted only a few times. Gene names follow the mouse nomenclature. The read finishes 4 residues shy of the CDR3 end, and the germline J gene is used to complete it. This sequence joins TRBV19 and TRBJ1-1; D gene ambiguous. The germline CDR1 and CDR2 sequences are FNHDT and SITEND (reference sequence). Trimming left V 0 bases short and J 4 bases short, with 7 bases between. This CDR3 region has 13 residues. Incomplete CDR3 DNA: TGTGCCAGCAGTATAGGAGGGTTCACA. This codes for CASSIGGFT. The entire CDR3 is CASSIGGFTEVFF.

This clone turned up a few times. Gene names are the mouse ones. The read gets to within 4 residues of the CDR3 end, and the germline J gene fills in the rest. The rearrangement uses TRBV5 and TRBJ2-1; D is undetermined. V dropped 1 base and J dropped 6 bases, with 4 bases sitting between them. CDR3 length equals 12 residues. The germline CDR1 and CDR2 sequences are LGHNA and YNLKQL (reference sequence). Partial CDR3 DNA: TGTGCCAGCAGCCAAGGTAGTGCT. Its protein product is CASSQGSA. The full CDR3 is CASSQGSAEQFF.

About this clone itself: The gene symbols are mouse symbols. The DNA ends 4 residues before the CDR3 does, and the rest of the CDR3 is filled in from the germline J gene. Other DNA sequences in this specimen translate into the identical CDR3. The genes are TRBV19 and TRBJ1-1; D possibly corresponds to TRBD1 (6 bases). This CDR3 comprises 15 residues. Germline loops: CDR1 FNHDT, CDR2 SITEND (reference sequence). V was shortened by 4 bases and J by 0 bases, with 13 bases between the two germline ends. The sequenced part of the CDR3 DNA is TGTGCCAGCAGTTTGGCCGGGACAACAAACACA. Protein: CASSLAGTTNT. The whole CDR3 sequence reads CASSLAGTTNTEVFF.

Details on this clone: The gene names here belong to mouse. The read ends 4 residues before the CDR3 terminus; that terminus is restored from the germline J gene. This chain uses TRBV5 with TRBJ2-1; 11 nucleotides align to TRBD2. The trim removed 3 bases at V and 6 bases at J, leaving 4 bases unmatched. Per germline, CDR1 LGHNA and CDR2 YNLKQL (reference sequence). The length of the CDR3 is 15 residues. The CDR3 DNA, read in part, is TGTGCCAGCAGCCAGAGACTGGGGGGGACTGCT. Protein sequence: CASSQRLGGTA. The full CDR3 is CASSQRLGGTAEQFF.

On this clone: The gene symbols are mouse symbols. The read is 4 residues too short to cover the CDR3 end, so that end is filled in from the germline J gene. The chain is built from TRBV31 and TRBJ1-2; 8 bases are a match to TRBD1. CDR1 and CDR2 from the germline V gene are GKSSPN and SITVG. CDR3 length equals 14 residues. Trimming removed 1 base from V and 4 bases from J; junction bases left unmatched: 5. CDR3 DNA (partial): TGTGCCTGGAGTCGGACAGGGAGGGGCTCC. Translated: CAWSRTGRGS. The complete CDR3 protein is CAWSRTGRGSDYTF.

On this clone itself: All gene names here are mouse names. CDR3 loop: CASSLPLGGAETLYF. The sequenced part of the CDR3 DNA is TGTGCTAGCAGTTTGCCACTGGGAGGTGCAGAA. The rearrangement joins TRBV29 to TRBJ2-3; the D gene is possibly TRBD2 (6 bases). The read is 4 residues too short to cover the CDR3 end, so that end is filled in from the germline J gene. The CDR3 length is 15 residues. Per germline, CDR1 MSHET and CDR2 SYDVDS. V was trimmed by 3 bases and J by 1 base, leaving 11 bases between them.